This T cell receptor (beta chain) was recovered during a study of cytotoxic CD8 clonotypes in ibrutinib-treated CLL. Background on the study: After median approximately 70 months, approximately 15 stayed in remission, around twelve progressed; responses roughly 25 partial, 2 complete.

For this clone: Antigen: not known. Other DNA sequences of this sample code for an identical CDR3.

The CDR3 is 13 amino acids. In germline, CDR1 is MDHEN, CDR2 SYDVKM. The V end was cut by 2 bases, the J end by 3 bases, with 8 bases between. Method: immunoSEQ multiplex PCR; TCRdb's copy keeps in-frame clones and lacks some. The data show approximately 60,000 clones, with approximately 54% seen just once and roughly a quarter held by the top ten. Study-level points and caveats: Public clonotypes occurred uncommonly; on treatment, they contracted or remained stable. Patients showed higher baseline clonality than age-matched healthy donors, and it tracked circulating CD8+ T-cell counts.

The chain combines TRBV28 with TRBJ2-7, with no clear D. Here the sequenced sample was PBMCs, taken at disease progression, from a patient treated with ibrutinib. This TCR was recovered from a human donor with chronic lymphocytic leukemia. CDR3 protein: CASSLPAFYEQYF. CDR3 DNA: TGTGCCAGCAGTTTACCGGCCTTCTACGAGCAGTACTTC.